One and the same sample provided the 22 T cell receptor beta chains below, sequenced in a study of blood T cell repertoires in COVID-19. Produced via immunoSEQ multiplex PCR; TCRdb's table is partial and in-frame only. The sample lists about 190,000 clones, around 73% occurring once. Sequencing input: PBMCs or T cells enriched from blood (not recorded which). The receptor source for this set is a woman aged 45-60 years who had recovered from COVID-19.

The CDR3: CATSREAVSNTEAFF. The CDR3 bases are TGTGCCACCAGCAGAGAGGCAGTATCGAACACTGAAGCTTTCTTT. The V and J genes are TRBV15 and TRBJ1-1; D not certain. With 0 bases removed from V and 1 base from J, the gap between germline ends came to 9 bases. CDR1 is LNHNV, CDR2 YYDKDF, per germline (reference sequence). The CDR3 extends over 15 amino acids.

V and J are TRBV5-1 and TRBJ2-1; 13 bases map to TRBD2. This CDR3 spans 15 amino acids. Germline trimming cut 0 bases from V and 10 bases from J; bases unmatched to any gene: 4. CDR1 is SGHRS, CDR2 YFSETQ, per germline. As DNA, the CDR3 is TGCGCCAGCAGCTTGGGACTAGCGGGGGGATGGGAGCAGTTCTTC. It is translated as CASSLGLAGGWEQFF.

This chain links TRBV10-3 with TRBJ1-2, with 9 nucleotides matching TRBD1. Germline values: CDR1 ENHRY, CDR2 SYGVKD. The CDR3 length is 13 residues. Trimming removed 7 bases from V and 8 bases from J; junction bases left unmatched: 8. The CDR3 bases are TGTGCCATCACTCAAACAGGGGGCGGAGGCTACACCTTC. Translation gives CAITQTGGGGYTF.

In nucleotides, the CDR3 is TGTGCCAGCAGTTCTCTAAGCCCTTTGAAAGCTTTCTTT. It is translated as CASSSLSPLKAFF. This chain uses TRBV28 with TRBJ1-1; D ambiguous. The CDR3 covers 13 residues. Per the germline V gene, CDR1 is MDHEN and CDR2 is SYDVKM. V was clipped by 4 bases and J by 9 bases, with 15 bases between them.

V is TRBV7-9 and J is TRBJ2-7; 9 nucleotides align to TRBD2. After removal of 4 bases from V and 2 bases from J, the junction contained 3 bases not matched to a gene. There are 14 residues in the CDR3. Germline V CDR1 and CDR2: SEHNR, FQNEAQ (reference sequence). For the CDR3, the DNA is TGTGCCAGCAGCTCGACTAGCGGAACCTACGAGCAGTACTTC. This translates into CASSSTSGTYEQYF.

The V and J genes are TRBV5-1 and TRBJ2-1; TRBD2 matches at 8 bases. V dropped 0 bases and J dropped 8; count of bases not matched to a gene: 7. The CDR3 is 15 amino acids. Looked up from germline, CDR1 is SGHRS and CDR2 is YFSETQ. CDR3: CASSLGVAGRYEQFF. CDR3 DNA: TGCGCCAGCAGCTTGGGAGTAGCGGGACGGTATGAGCAGTTCTTC.

The chain links TRBV10-1 to TRBJ2-1; 15 bases map to TRBD2. The CDR3 sequence is 16 residues long. Germline values: CDR1 WNHNN, CDR2 SYGVQD (reference sequence). Germline trimming cut 1 base from V and 7 bases from J; bases unmatched to any gene: 2. The CDR3 sequence is CASSEFGTSGRNEQFF. CDR3 DNA: TGCGCCAGCAGTGAGTTTGGGACTAGCGGGAGGAATGAGCAGTTCTTC.

J is TRBJ1-3 and V is TRBV7-2; D is perhaps TRBD1 (6 bases). The CDR3 runs to 16 residues. Per germline, CDR1 SGHTA and CDR2 FQGNSA. Deletions cut 5 bases from V and 0 bases from J, with 14 bases between. DNA of the CDR3: TGTGCCAGCAGCAAAGGACAGCTCGGCTCTGGAAACACCATATATTTT. It codes for CASSKGQLGSGNTIYF.

J is TRBJ1-5 and V is TRBV28; D not resolved. Looked up from germline, CDR1 is MDHEN and CDR2 is SYDVKM. The CDR3 length is 12 residues. V was shortened by 6 bases and J by 7 bases, with 10 bases between the two germline ends. The CDR3 DNA sequence: TGTGCCAGCAGACTTACCCCCCAGCCCCAGCATTTT. It is translated as CASRLTPQPQHF. Supplemented by reference TRBV28 and TRBJ1-5, the full variable domain reads DVKVTQSSRYLVKRTGEKVFLECVQDMDHENMFWYRQDPGLGLRLIYFSYDVKMKEKGDIPEGYSVSREKKERFSLILESASTNQTSMYLCASRLTPQPQHFGDGTRLSIL.

The chain is built from TRBV3-1 (or the pseudogene TRBV3-2) and TRBJ1-5; 8 bases fit TRBD1. The junction had 5 bases not matched to a gene; V was cut back by 1 base and J by 3 bases. This CDR3 is built from 16 residues. CDR1 is LGHDT, CDR2 YNNKEL, per germline (reference sequence). CDR3: CASSQGAGGLNQPQHF. Written as DNA, the CDR3 is TGTGCCAGCAGCCAAGGCGCAGGGGGCCTCAATCAGCCCCAGCATTTT.

The chain has TRBV10-1 and TRBJ1-1; D might be TRBD1 (5 bases). The CDR3 runs to 13 residues. Trimming took off 1 base at V and 6 bases at J, with 9 bases between the two ends. Germline V CDR1 and CDR2: WNHNN, SYGVQD (reference sequence). This CDR3 reads CASSEWTGAEAFF. CDR3 nucleotide sequence: TGCGCCAGCAGTGAGTGGACGGGGGCTGAAGCTTTCTTT.

The J gene is TRBJ2-6, the V gene TRBV6-4; weak D call: TRBD1 (7 bases). The CDR3 contains 18 residues. V was clipped by 1 base and J by 0 bases, with 13 bases between them. Germline V gene sequence: CDR1 MRHNA, CDR2 SNTAGT. For the CDR3, the DNA is TGTGCCAGCAGTGACTTAGGGCAGGGGGGCTCTGGGGCCAACGTCCTGACTTTC. It yields the protein CASSDLGQGGSGANVLTF.

The CDR3 bases are TGTGCCAGCAGCAGCGGGCTATATGGCTACACCTTC. Protein product: CASSSGLYGYTF. The genes are TRBV6-5 and TRBJ1-2; unclear D gene. The CDR3 consists of 12 residues. Trimming shortened V by 6 bases and J by 5 bases, and 10 bases separated the two germline ends. Germline V gives CDR1 MNHEY, CDR2 SVGAGI.

With respect to this clone: Other nucleotide sequences from this sample produce the same CDR3. The chain employs TRBV6-5 and TRBJ2-7; D gene uncertain. CDR3 length: 11 residues. Germline CDR1 reads MNHEY; CDR2 reads SVGAGI. V was trimmed by 5 bases and J by 3 bases, leaving 5 bases between them. Here the CDR3 DNA reads TGTGCCAGCAGTCGAGGCTACGAGCAGTACTTC. It translates to CASSRGYEQYF.

The V and J genes are TRBV7-2 and TRBJ2-2; D perhaps matches TRBD1 (5 bases). The CDR3 sequence is 15 residues long. Looked up from germline, CDR1 is SGHTA and CDR2 is FQGNSA. Trimming stripped 2 bases from V and 3 bases from J, with 10 bases between. DNA for the CDR3: TGTGCCAGCAGCTTAATGCAGGGTGACACCGGGGAGCTGTTTTTT. Protein product: CASSLMQGDTGELFF.

The chain couples TRBV19 to TRBJ1-1; no clear D. The CDR3 extends over 15 amino acids. CDR1 and CDR2 (germline): LNHDA, SQIVND (reference sequence). Trimming removed 4 bases from V and 4 bases from J, with 16 bases in between. The CDR3 region is CASSKMSTAGTEAFF. CDR3 DNA sequence: TGTGCCAGTAGTAAGATGTCGACCGCGGGCACTGAAGCTTTCTTT.

As regards this clone: Other nucleotide sequences from this sample produce the same CDR3. Here the CDR3 reads CASSLGGFEKLFF. In nucleotides, the CDR3 is TGTGCCAGCAGTTTAGGGGGGTTTGAAAAACTGTTTTTT. The chain uses TRBV28 and TRBJ1-4, with D possibly TRBD1 on 5 matching bases. Germline V gives CDR1 MDHEN, CDR2 SYDVKM. Trimming left V 2 bases short and J 7 bases short, with 8 bases between. This CDR3 has 13 amino acids.

The CDR3 is CASSVLPLADFPNEQFF. CDR3 in DNA: TGTGCCAGCAGCGTATTGCCCTTAGCCGATTTTCCCAATGAGCAGTTCTTC. The gene calls are TRBV9 and TRBJ2-1, with D unclear. The V end was cut by 1 base, the J end by 6 bases, with 20 bases between. CDR1 is SGDLS and CDR2 is YYNGEE in the germline V gene. This CDR3 comprises 17 residues.

The table lists this clone with a count of one. The gene calls are TRBV6-2 or TRBV6-3 and TRBJ2-5; TRBD2 agrees at 14 bases. This CDR3 region has 18 residues. The trim removed 5 bases at V and 2 bases at J, leaving 10 bases unmatched. Germline lookup yields CDR1 MNHEY and CDR2 SVGEGT. CDR3 bases: TGTGCCAGCAGTCCGTTTGGGGGACTAGCGGGAGTTCAAGAGACCCAGTACTTC. It is translated as CASSPFGGLAGVQETQYF.

This clone was detected a few times. V and J are TRBV6-5 and TRBJ2-2, with 7 bases matching TRBD2. The length of the CDR3 is 12 residues. Germline values: CDR1 MNHEY, CDR2 SVGAGI. The V segment lost 11 bases and the J segment 7 bases; nucleotides outside the gene matches: 7. Written as DNA, the CDR3 is TGTGCCGGTGGACTAGTCGGCGGGGAGCTGTTTTTT. Encoded protein: CAGGLVGGELFF.

The table lists this clone with a few counts. The chain uses TRBV4-1 and TRBJ2-1, with 11 bases fitting TRBD2. Germline lookup yields CDR1 MGHRA and CDR2 YSYEKL. This CDR3 spans 18 amino acids. The trim removed 1 base at V and 5 bases at J, leaving 10 bases unmatched. The chain's CDR3 is CASSQGIAGGPGHNEQFF. In DNA form, the CDR3 reads TGCGCCAGCAGCCAAGGAATAGCGGGAGGGCCGGGCCACAATGAGCAGTTCTTC.

This clone came up a few times. The genes are TRBV5-1 and TRBJ1-1; weak D call: TRBD1 (5 bases). From germline, CDR1 is SGHRS and CDR2 YFSETQ. Trimming removed 3 bases from V and 6 bases from J, with 18 bases in between. This CDR3 region has 15 residues. In DNA form, the CDR3 reads TGCGCCAGCAGCTCTGGCGGGAGCGGGGACCCTGAAGCTTTCTTT. As protein: CASSSGGSGDPEAFF.